Below, one T cell receptor (beta chain) is given with its context. V lost 2 bases to trimming and J lost 2 bases, with 12 bases between them. Germline V lookup: CDR1 KGHSH, CDR2 LQKENI. This CDR3 is built from 15 residues. The data belong to a study of beta chain features in type 1 diabetes. Expressed TCRB transcripts were sequenced because the isolated RNA had all been reverse transcribed beforehand. Here immunoSEQ multiplex PCR was the method, and the copy in TCRdb shows in-frame clones only, minus some. This sample has about 130,000 clones, with around 8.7% found just once. Sequences were obtained from central memory CD4+ T cells from blood. J is TRBJ2-5 and V is TRBV18; D perhaps matches TRBD2 (6 bases). The sequence derives from a man aged 18 to 35 in good health. The CDR3 here is CASSPGRGEQETQYF. The CDR3 nucleotides are TGTGCCAGCTCACCAGGGCGCGGGGAACAAGAGACCCAGTACTTC.